A selection of T cell receptor beta chains follows, all from one sample in a study of shared clonotypes between healthy human individuals. Method: immunoSEQ multiplex PCR; TCRdb's copy keeps in-frame clones and lacks some. The sample has under 650,000 clones, roughly 95% seen once. The source material was naive CD4+ T cells sorted from blood. The receptor source for this set is a woman in her twenties or thirties in good health. Both conserved end residues are part of each CDR3. The D gene is left open where the match is weak. Part of the rows lack a size; the others show once, few, many or a class for expanded clones.

>NA|NA|TRBJ2-5|TRBV7-9
TGTGCCAGCAGCTTAGCCCCGGAGACCCAGTACTTC
CASSLAPETQYF
>NA|NA|TRBJ1-1|TRBV19
TGTGCCAGTTACAGGGAGGGTAAGCCCGACACTGAAGCTTTCTTT
CASYREGKPDTEAFF
>TRBD1|NA|TRBJ1-4|TRBV5-5
TGTGCCAGCAGCTCCCGCGGGCAGGGGGTTAATGAAAAACTGTTTTTT
CASSSRGQGVNEKLFF
>NA|NA|TRBJ2-7|TRBV28
TGTGCCAGCAGTTTATCGAGGTTCTACGAGCAGTACTTC
CASSLSRFYEQYF
>TRBD1|NA|TRBJ2-7|TRBV19
TGTGCCAGTAGTCCGGAGACAGGGACCTCCTACGAGCAGTACTTC
CASSPETGTSYEQYF
>TRBD1|NA|TRBJ1-4|TRBV28
TGTGCCAGCAGTTGGACAGGGGCTAATGAAAAACTGTTTTTT
CASSWTGANEKLFF
>NA|NA|TRBJ1-2|TRBV2
TGTGCCAGCAGTGAATGGTTAGGGGACGGTGCTGGCTACACCTTC
CASSEWLGDGAGYTF
>NA|NA|TRBJ2-7|TRBV2
TGTGCCAGCAGTGAAGCGTCGGAGCAGTACTTC
CASSEASEQYF
>NA|few|TRBJ1-2|TRBV20-1
TGCAGTGTTCCCAGGGCAGATGGCTACACCTTC
CSVPRADGYTF
>TRBD2|NA|TRBJ2-7|TRBV5-1
TGCGCCAGCAGCTTGGCCCCGGGGGGGAGCTCCTACGAGCAGTACTTC
CASSLAPGGSSYEQYF
>NA|few|TRBJ1-5|TRBV7-9
TGTGCCAGCAGCTTACAGGGCAATCAGCCCCAGCATTTT
CASSLQGNQPQHF
>NA|few|TRBJ2-7|TRBV29-1
TGCAGCGTTGATACAGGCTACGAGCAGTACTTC
CSVDTGYEQYF
>TRBD2|NA|TRBJ2-1|TRBV5-1
TGCGCCAGCAGCTTGGAGACTAGCGGGTTGGGTAATGAGCAGTTCTTC
CASSLETSGLGNEQFF
>NA|NA|TRBJ2-5|TRBV7-2
TGTGCCAGCAGCTTAGGGCCAGGGACCAGCCGCCAGTACTTC
CASSLGPGTSRQYF
>NA|NA|TRBJ1-1|TRBV6-5
TGTGCCAGCCGAGGGGGGACTCAGGGGACTGAAGCTTTCTTT
CASRGGTQGTEAFF
>TRBD1|NA|TRBJ1-1|TRBV7-9
TGTGCCAGCAGCCGACAGGGGGTCTTCACTGAAGCTTTCTTT
CASSRQGVFTEAFF
>TRBD2|NA|TRBJ2-1|TRBV9
TGTGCCAGCAGCGTAGCTCTGGCTAGCGGGAGTGTGTACAATGAGCAGTTCTTC
CASSVALASGSVYNEQFF
>NA|NA|TRBJ2-6|TRBV7-2
TGTGCCAGCAGACGACGGTACTCTGGGGCCAACGTCCTGACTTTC
CASRRRYSGANVLTF
>NA|NA|TRBJ2-7|TRBV28
TGTGCCAGCAGTTTATCCCAGGGCTACGAGCAGTACTTC
CASSLSQGYEQYF
>NA|NA|TRBJ1-4|TRBV18
TGTGCCAGCTCACCAAGATCGTGGACTACTAATGAAAAACTGTTTTTT
CASSPRSWTTNEKLFF
>NA|NA|TRBJ2-3|TRBV7-2
TGTGCCAGCAGCCTTCCAAGGATGGCTAGCGCCACAGATACGCAGTATTTT
CASSLPRMASATDTQYF
>NA|NA|TRBJ1-5|TRBV19
TGTGCCAGTAGTATAGCCCTACAGCCCCAGCATTTT
CASSIALQPQHF
>NA|NA|TRBJ2-7|TRBV5-5
TGTGCCAGCAGCTTGGGACATTCGACCTACGAGCAGTACTTC
CASSLGHSTYEQYF
>TRBD2|NA|TRBJ2-1|TRBV6-5
TGTGCCAGCTGGACTAGCGGGGGCTCCTACAATGAGCAGTTCTTC
CASWTSGGSYNEQFF
>NA|NA|TRBJ1-1|TRBV19
TGTGCCAGTAGCATACACTTCACGACAGGCCCACAGAGCACTGAAGCTTTCTTT
CASSIHFTTGPQSTEAFF
>NA|NA|TRBJ2-1|TRBV15
TGTGCCACCAGCAGAGGTGAAATTCTAGCAGCGGAAGGGTACAATGAGCAGTTCTTC
CATSRGEILAAEGYNEQFF
>NA|NA|TRBJ1-1|TRBV6-4
TGTGCCAGCAGTGCAGGGTTCGACACTGAAGCTTTCTTT
CASSAGFDTEAFF
>NA|NA|TRBJ2-6|TRBV19
TGTGCCAGTAGAACAGCAGAGGGGGAAACTGGGGCCAACGTCCTGACTTTC
CASRTAEGETGANVLTF
>TRBD1|NA|TRBJ1-2|TRBV5-4
TGTGCCAGCAGCTTGGGACAGGGGATCGGCTATGGCTACACCTTC
CASSLGQGIGYGYTF
>TRBD2|NA|TRBJ2-3|TRBV6-5
TGTGCCAGCAGTTGGGGAGGGAGGACAGATACGCAGTATTTT
CASSWGGRTDTQYF
>NA|few|TRBJ1-5|TRBV11-2
TGTGCCAGCAGCCGATCAGGGGATCAGCCCCAGCATTTT
CASSRSGDQPQHF
>TRBD1|NA|TRBJ1-1|TRBV30
TGTGCCTGGATGTACGGGACAGGAAACACTGAAGCTTTCTTT
CAWMYGTGNTEAFF
>NA|NA|TRBJ2-3|TRBV6-5
TGTGCCAGCAGTTACGACCGTACAGATACGCAGTATTTT
CASSYDRTDTQYF
>TRBD1|few|TRBJ2-7|TRBV28
TGTGCCAGCAGAGCCTGGGACAGGGATGGCGAGCAGTACTTC
CASRAWDRDGEQYF
>NA|NA|TRBJ1-1|TRBV28
TGTGCCAGCAGTTCCCTCGGGGGGAATTTCAACACTGAAGCTTTCTTT
CASSSLGGNFNTEAFF
>NA|NA|TRBJ1-1|TRBV19
TGTGCCAGTACCACAACCCGAGGACACATGTCGAAGGGGGTGAACACTGAAGCTTTCTTT
CASTTTRGHMSKGVNTEAFF
>TRBD1|once|TRBJ2-7|TRBV6-1
TGTGCCAGCAGTGAATTTCCCGGACAGGGCGCGAGGTACGAGCAGTACTTC
CASSEFPGQGARYEQYF
>NA|NA|TRBJ2-3|TRBV5-1
TGCGCCAGCAGCACCCCCGAAGATACGCAGTATTTT
CASSTPEDTQYF
>TRBD2|NA|TRBJ2-7|TRBV15
TGTGCCACCAGCAGAGATCGTCAGGCATTGGGGGGGGACGAGCAGTACTTC
CATSRDRQALGGDEQYF
>TRBD2|NA|TRBJ2-7|TRBV5-1
TGCGCCAGCAGCCTTAGCGGGAGTAGGTACGAGCAGTACTTC
CASSLSGSRYEQYF
>NA|NA|TRBJ2-7|TRBV7-9
TGTGCCAGCAGCTTGGGCAGGAGGGGGGTTAGGGGACCCTACGAGCAGTACTTC
CASSLGRRGVRGPYEQYF
>NA|NA|TRBJ2-2|TRBV9
TGTGCCAGCAGCGTAGCTGAGGGGCCAAGACAGGGGGAGCTGTTTTTT
CASSVAEGPRQGELFF
>TRBD2|NA|TRBJ2-2|TRBV5-1
TGCGCCAGCAGCTTGGTAGCGGGGACGAACACCGGGGAGCTGTTTTTT
CASSLVAGTNTGELFF
>NA|NA|TRBJ2-3|TRBV18
TGTGCCACCCAGGGGGGGGTGCCAGATACGCAGTATTTT
CATQGGVPDTQYF
>NA|NA|TRBJ1-4|TRBV5-1
TGCGCCAGCAGCTCGAGACCAGGGAGGGGAACTAATGAAAAACTGTTTTTT
CASSSRPGRGTNEKLFF
>NA|NA|TRBJ2-3|TRBV15
TGTGCCACCAGCAGGGGGCAGGGTACAGATACGCAGTATTTT
CATSRGQGTDTQYF
>TRBD1|NA|TRBJ1-1|TRBV2
TGTGCCAAAAGGGAGAGGGGGCTCGGGAACACTGAAGCTTTCTTT
CAKRERGLGNTEAFF
>NA|NA|TRBJ2-3|TRBV28
TGTGCCAGCTCACGCTGGGGCCCTAGCACAGATACGCAGTATTTT
CASSRWGPSTDTQYF